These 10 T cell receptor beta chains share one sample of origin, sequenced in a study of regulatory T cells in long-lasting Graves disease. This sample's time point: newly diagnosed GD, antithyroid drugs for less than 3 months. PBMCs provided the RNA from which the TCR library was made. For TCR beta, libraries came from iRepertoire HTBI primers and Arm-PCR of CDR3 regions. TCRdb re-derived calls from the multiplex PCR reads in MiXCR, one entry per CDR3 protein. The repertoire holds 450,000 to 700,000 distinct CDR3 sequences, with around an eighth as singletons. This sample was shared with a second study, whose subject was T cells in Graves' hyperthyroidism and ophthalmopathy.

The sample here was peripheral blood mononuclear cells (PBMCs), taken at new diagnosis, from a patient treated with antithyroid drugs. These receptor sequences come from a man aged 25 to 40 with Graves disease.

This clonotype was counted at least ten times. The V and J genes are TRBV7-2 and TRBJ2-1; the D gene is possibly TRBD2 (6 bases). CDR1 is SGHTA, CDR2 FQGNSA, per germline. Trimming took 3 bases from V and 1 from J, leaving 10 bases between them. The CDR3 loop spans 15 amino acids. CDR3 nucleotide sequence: TGTGCCAGCAGCTTGTCTAGCGTGTCCTACAATGAGCAGTTCTTC. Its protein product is CASSLSSVSYNEQFF.

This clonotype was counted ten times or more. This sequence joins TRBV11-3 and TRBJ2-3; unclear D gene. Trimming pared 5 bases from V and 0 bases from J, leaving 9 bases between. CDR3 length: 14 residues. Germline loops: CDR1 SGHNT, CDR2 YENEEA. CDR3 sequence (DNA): TGTGCCAGCAGCAAAGACGCTAGCACAGATACGCAGTATTTT. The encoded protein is CASSKDASTDTQYF.

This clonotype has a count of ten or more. In nucleotides, the CDR3 is TGCAGTGCCAGACTCTTAGGAGAGACCCAGTACTTC. Translating gives CSARLLGETQYF. The rearrangement links TRBV20-1 to TRBJ2-5; D is unresolved. This CDR3 spans 12 amino acids. Germline V lookup: CDR1 DFQATT, CDR2 SNEGSKA (reference sequence). Trimming left V 6 bases short and J 4 bases short, with 12 bases between.

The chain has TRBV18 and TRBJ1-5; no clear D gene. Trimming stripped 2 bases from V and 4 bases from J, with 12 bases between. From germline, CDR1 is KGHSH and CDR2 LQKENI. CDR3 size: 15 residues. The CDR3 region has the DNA TGTGCCAGCTCACCAGCCTCGGGGATGAATCAGCCCCAGCATTTT. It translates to CASSPASGMNQPQHF.

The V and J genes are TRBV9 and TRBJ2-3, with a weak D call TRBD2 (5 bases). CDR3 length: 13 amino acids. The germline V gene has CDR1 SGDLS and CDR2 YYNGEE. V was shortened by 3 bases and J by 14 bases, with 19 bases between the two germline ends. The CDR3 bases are TGTGCCAGCAGCGCCCAGGATCCGATAGGACTGTATTTT. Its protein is CASSAQDPIGLYF.

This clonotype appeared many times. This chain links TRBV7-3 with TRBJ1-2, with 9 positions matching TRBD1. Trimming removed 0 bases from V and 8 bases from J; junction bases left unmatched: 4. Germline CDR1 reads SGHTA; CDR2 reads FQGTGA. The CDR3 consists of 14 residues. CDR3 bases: TGTGCCAGCAGCTTAACGGGACAGGGACGAGGCTACACCTTC. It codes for CASSLTGQGRGYTF.

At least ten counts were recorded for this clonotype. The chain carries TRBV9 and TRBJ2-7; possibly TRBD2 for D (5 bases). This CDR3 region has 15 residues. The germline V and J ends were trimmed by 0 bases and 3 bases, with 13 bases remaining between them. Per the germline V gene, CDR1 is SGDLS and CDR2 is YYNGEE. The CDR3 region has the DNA TGTGCCAGCAGCGTAGCGCCCCGGGAATTCTACGAGCAGTACTTC. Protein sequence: CASSVAPREFYEQYF.

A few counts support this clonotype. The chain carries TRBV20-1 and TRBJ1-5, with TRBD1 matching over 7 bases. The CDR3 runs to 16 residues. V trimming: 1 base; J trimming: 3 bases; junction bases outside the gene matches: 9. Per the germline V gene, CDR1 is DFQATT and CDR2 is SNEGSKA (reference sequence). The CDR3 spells CSARGSPTGYNQPQHF. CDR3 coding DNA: TGCAGTGCTAGAGGGAGTCCGACAGGGTACAATCAGCCCCAGCATTTT.

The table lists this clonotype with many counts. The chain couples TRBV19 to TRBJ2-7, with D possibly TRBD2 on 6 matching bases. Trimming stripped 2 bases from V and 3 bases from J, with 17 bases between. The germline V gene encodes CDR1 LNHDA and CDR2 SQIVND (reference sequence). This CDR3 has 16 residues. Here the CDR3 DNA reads TGTGCCAGTAGTATATCGGCTAGCGCGACGGTCTACGAGCAGTACTTC. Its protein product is CASSISASATVYEQYF.

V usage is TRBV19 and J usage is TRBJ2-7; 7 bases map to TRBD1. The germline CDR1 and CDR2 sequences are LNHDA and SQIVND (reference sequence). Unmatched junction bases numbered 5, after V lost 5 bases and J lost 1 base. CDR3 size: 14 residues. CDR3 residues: CASSSGTASYEQYF. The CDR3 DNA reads TGTGCCAGTAGTTCCGGGACAGCGTCCTACGAGCAGTACTTC.